Sequencing of this T cell receptor beta chain was carried out in a study of blood T cell repertoires in COVID-19. Study background: Samples of COVID-19 (acute and convalescent) were obtained from the United States, Italy and Spain. Nucleic acid was either cDNA or gDNA, and it came from T cells, B-cell-depleted T cells, or PBMCs.

Original processing notes: The authors estimated nucleated cell counts from reference gene primer amplification. Sequencing used immunoSEQ multiplex PCR; TCRdb keeps in-frame clones, though not all of them. The V and J calls and clone size are taken from that table; D and trimming were inferred from the DNA. Of just under 50,000 clones listed, roughly 88% were seen once; the top ten hold over 12%. Germline V gene data show CDR1 as MNHEY and CDR2 as SVGAGI. There are 14 residues in the CDR3. Trimming shortened V by 0 bases and J by 4 bases, and 7 bases separated the two germline ends. This chain uses TRBV6-5 with TRBJ2-1, with no clear D. The source material was peripheral blood. The clonotype was recovered from a human donor in a cohort sampled during active COVID-19. This CDR3 reads CASSYSRVYNEQFF. CDR3 DNA: TGTGCCAGCAGTTACTCCCGGGTTTACAATGAGCAGTTCTTC.